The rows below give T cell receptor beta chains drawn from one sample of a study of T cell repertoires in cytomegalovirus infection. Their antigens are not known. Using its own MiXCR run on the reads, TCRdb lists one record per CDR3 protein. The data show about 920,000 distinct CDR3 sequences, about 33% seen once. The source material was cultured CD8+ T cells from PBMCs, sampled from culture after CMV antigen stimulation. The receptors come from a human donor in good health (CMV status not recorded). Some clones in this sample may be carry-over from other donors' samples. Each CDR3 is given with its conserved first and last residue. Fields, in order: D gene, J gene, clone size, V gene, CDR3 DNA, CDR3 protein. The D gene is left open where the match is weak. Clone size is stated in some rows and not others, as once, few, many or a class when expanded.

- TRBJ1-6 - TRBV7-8 TGTGCCAGCAGCCCCGGCGTGCCTTCCTCCTATAATTCACCCCTCCACTTT CASSPGVPSSYNSPLHF
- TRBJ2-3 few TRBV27 TGTGCCAGCGCCGGCGTGGGGCCTCGCACAGATACGCAGTATTTT CASAGVGPRTDTQYF
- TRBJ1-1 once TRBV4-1 TGCGCCAGCAGCCAAGTAATTGGACGGTTTGCTTTCTTT CASSQVIGRFAFF
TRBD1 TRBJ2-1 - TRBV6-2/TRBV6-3 TGTGCCAGCAGCCCTGGACAGGCGAACAATGAGCAGTTCTTC CASSPGQANNEQFF
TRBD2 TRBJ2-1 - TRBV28 TGTGCCAGCAGTTTAGCGGGGGGCTGGAATGAGCAGTTCTTC CASSLAGGWNEQFF
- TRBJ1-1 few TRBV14 TGTGCCAGCAGCCAAGACGGGGGCGTGTGGACTGAAGCTTTCTTT CASSQDGGVWTEAFF
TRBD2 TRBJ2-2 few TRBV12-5 TGTGCTAGTGGTTTCGGCGGGGGAAACGCGAACACCGGGGAGCTGTTTTTT CASGFGGGNANTGELFF
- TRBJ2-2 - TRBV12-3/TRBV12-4 TGTGCCAGCAGACAACCAGGGACGGGGGCCGGGGAGCTGTTTTTT CASRQPGTGAGELFF
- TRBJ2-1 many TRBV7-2 TGTGCCAGCAGCTTAGGCGGGGAGGTTGAGCAGTTCTTC CASSLGGEVEQFF
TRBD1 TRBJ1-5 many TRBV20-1 TGCAGTGCTAGACCGAGGACAGGGGATCAGCCCCAGCATTTT CSARPRTGDQPQHF
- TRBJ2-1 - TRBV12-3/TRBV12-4 TGTGCCAGCAGCATCAACAGGTACAATGAGCAGTTCTTC CASSINRYNEQFF
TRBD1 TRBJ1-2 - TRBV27 TGTGCCAGCAGTCCGGGACAGGGGGTTGGTGGCTACACCTTC CASSPGQGVGGYTF
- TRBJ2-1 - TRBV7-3 TGTGCCAGCAGCTTAGGGGTAGCCGTAGGGAATGAGCAGTTCTTC CASSLGVAVGNEQFF
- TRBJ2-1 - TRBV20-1 TGCAGTGCTAGGCGGGGCCCCTACAATGAGCAGTTCTTC CSARRGPYNEQFF
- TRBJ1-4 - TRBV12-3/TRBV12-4 TGTGCCAGCAGTGGCACCGGGGACCAACTGTTTTTT CASSGTGDQLFF
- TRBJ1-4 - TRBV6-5 TGTGCCAACAGTTACAAAGAGGGCGAAAAACTGTTTTTT CANSYKEGEKLFF
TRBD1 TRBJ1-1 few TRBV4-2 TGTGCCAGCAGCCTTAAGACAGGGGGGAACACTGAAGCTTTCTTT CASSLKTGGNTEAFF
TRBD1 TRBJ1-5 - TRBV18 TGTGCCAGCTCACTCTCTCGACAGGGGGCAGGAAATCAGCCCCAGCATTTT CASSLSRQGAGNQPQHF
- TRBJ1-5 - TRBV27 TGTGCCAGCAGTGCCTCCCTTCCGGCGCAGGTTGGCAATCAGCCCCAGCATTTT CASSASLPAQVGNQPQHF
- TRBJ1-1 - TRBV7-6 TGTGCCAGCAGCTTAGAGCGCGGTGGGGGCACACGGGAAATGAACACTGAAGCTTTCTTT CASSLERGGGTREMNTEAFF
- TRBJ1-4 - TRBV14 TGTGCCAGCAGCTCTCGAGACTGGGAAAAACTGTTTTTT CASSSRDWEKLFF
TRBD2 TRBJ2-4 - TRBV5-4 TGTGCCAGCAGCTTGGAGCGGGGGGCCAAAAACATTCAGTACTTC CASSLERGAKNIQYF
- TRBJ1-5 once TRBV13 TGTGCCAGCAGCTCCGGGGCAGCTCTGCATTTT CASSSGAALHF
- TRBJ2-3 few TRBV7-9 TGTGCCAGCAGCTTCTACCCCCCTCAGGGTCCTGCAGATACGCAGTATTTT CASSFYPPQGPADTQYF
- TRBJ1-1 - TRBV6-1 TGTGCCAGCAGTGACGACATGGTAGAAGCTTTCTTT CASSDDMVEAFF
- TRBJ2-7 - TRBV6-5 TGTGCCAGCAGTTACTCCGGGGGAGACACCTACGAGCAGTACTTC CASSYSGGDTYEQYF
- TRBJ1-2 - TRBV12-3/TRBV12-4 TGTGCCAGTACTCTTTCGTCCTGGAACTATGGCTACACCTTC CASTLSSWNYGYTF
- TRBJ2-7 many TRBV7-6 TGTGCCAGCAGCTTACCCCGGGGGCCTAGCTCCTACGAGCAGTACTTC CASSLPRGPSSYEQYF
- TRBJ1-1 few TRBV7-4 TGTGCCAGCAGCTCCCGACTCAAGAACACTGAAGCTTTCTTT CASSSRLKNTEAFF
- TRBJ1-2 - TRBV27 TGTGCCACCCGCGGCCCCTATGGCTACACCTTC CATRGPYGYTF
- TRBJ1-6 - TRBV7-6 TGTGCCAGCAGCCATGGAGCCGGGACATGGAATTCACCCCTCCACTTT CASSHGAGTWNSPLHF
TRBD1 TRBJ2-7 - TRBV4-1 TGCGCCAGCAGTCCAGGGGGAATTGAGCAGTACTTC CASSPGGIEQYF
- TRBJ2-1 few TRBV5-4 TGTGCCAGCAGCCCTCCGGGGGCGGGTAATGAGCAGTTCTTC CASSPPGAGNEQFF
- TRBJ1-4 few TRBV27 TGTGCCAGCAGTCCCCTCGAGGGTTATAACGAAAAACTGTTTTTT CASSPLEGYNEKLFF
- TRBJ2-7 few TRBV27 TGTGCCAGCAAATCGCTGGATTGGGGATCCGAGCAGTACTTC CASKSLDWGSEQYF
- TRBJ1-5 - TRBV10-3 TGTGCCATCAGTGCGCGGTACAGGGACGGTAGCAATCAGCCCCAGCATTTT CAISARYRDGSNQPQHF
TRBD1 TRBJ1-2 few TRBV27 TGTGCCAGCAGTTCAACCGGACAGGGGGCAGATGGCTACACCTTC CASSSTGQGADGYTF
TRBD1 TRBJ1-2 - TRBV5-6 TGTGCCAGCAGCTTGGGGTCTCCGGGACAGGGCTACACCTTC CASSLGSPGQGYTF
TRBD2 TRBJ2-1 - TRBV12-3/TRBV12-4 TGTGCCTGCAGGGGGACTAGCGGGGGATCGAATGAGCAGTTCTTC CACRGTSGGSNEQFF